This T cell receptor beta chain was obtained from a study of cytomegalovirus exposure and HLA in healthy donors. The overall study: There were about 85 million unique TCRs (from HLA-typed donors) in an early data release.

Study-level points and caveats: Some highly shared sequence variants likely arose as a pipeline artifact. Within an earlier analysis, most TCR beta V segments proved productive either about 87% or about 30% of the time.

Trimming stripped 3 bases from V and 7 bases from J, with 12 bases between. Per germline, CDR1 LNHDA and CDR2 SQIVND (reference sequence). This CDR3 is built from 14 residues. Amplification used 60 Vbeta primers and 13 Jbeta primers. Sequencing was performed with immunoSEQ multiplex PCR; in TCRdb, only in-frame clones are kept and a portion is missing. The record lists about 53,000 clones, of which the ten most abundant hold around an eighth. In regard to this clone: Its antigen is as yet unknown.

The sample comprised PBMCs. The chain employs TRBV19 and TRBJ1-4; D is possibly TRBD1 (6 bases). The sequence was obtained from a man younger than 35 in good health and CMV-seropositive. The CDR3 region has the DNA TGTGCCAGTAGTATTAACAGGGATCGTGAAAAACTGTTTTTT. It is translated as CASSINRDREKLFF.